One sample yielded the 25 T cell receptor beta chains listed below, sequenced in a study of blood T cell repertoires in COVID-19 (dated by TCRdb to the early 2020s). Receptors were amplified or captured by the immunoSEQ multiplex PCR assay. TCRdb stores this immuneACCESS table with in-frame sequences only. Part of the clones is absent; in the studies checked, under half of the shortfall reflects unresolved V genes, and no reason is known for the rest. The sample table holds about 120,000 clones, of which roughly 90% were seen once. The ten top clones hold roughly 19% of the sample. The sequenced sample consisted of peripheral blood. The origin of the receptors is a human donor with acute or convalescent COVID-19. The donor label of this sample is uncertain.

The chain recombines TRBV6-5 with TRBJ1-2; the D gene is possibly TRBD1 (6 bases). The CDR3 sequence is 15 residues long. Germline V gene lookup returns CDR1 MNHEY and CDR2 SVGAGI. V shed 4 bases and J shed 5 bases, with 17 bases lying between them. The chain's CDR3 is CASSLGSGVGYGYTF. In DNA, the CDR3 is TGTGCCAGCAGTTTGGGATCAGGGGTGGGATATGGCTACACCTTC.

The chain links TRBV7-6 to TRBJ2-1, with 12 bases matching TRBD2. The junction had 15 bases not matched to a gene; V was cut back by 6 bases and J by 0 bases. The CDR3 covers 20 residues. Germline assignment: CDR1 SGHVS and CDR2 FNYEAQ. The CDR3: CASRNLAGGPLASSYNEQFF. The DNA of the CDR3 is TGTGCCAGCAGAAATCTAGCGGGGGGGCCTCTGGCCAGCTCCTACAATGAGCAGTTCTTC.

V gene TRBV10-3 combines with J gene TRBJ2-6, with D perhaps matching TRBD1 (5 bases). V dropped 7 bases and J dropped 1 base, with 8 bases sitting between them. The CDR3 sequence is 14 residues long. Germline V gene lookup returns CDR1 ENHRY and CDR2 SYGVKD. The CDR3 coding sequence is TGTGCCATCAAACAGGATTCTGGGGCCAACGTCCTGACTTTC. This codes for CAIKQDSGANVLTF.

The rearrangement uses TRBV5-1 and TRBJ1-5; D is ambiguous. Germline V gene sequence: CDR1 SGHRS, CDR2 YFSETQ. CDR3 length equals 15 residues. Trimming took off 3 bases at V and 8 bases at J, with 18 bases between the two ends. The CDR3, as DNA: TGCGCCAGCAGCTCGGGAGACGGCGGTGGGGAGCCCCAGCATTTT. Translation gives CASSSGDGGGEPQHF.

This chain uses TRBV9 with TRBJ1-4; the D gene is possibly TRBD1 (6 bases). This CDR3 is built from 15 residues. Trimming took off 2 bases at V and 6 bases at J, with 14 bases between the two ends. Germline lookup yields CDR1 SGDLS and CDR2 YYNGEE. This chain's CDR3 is CASSVGGTTDEKLFF. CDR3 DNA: TGTGCCAGCAGCGTCGGGGGGACAACGGATGAAAAACTGTTTTTT.

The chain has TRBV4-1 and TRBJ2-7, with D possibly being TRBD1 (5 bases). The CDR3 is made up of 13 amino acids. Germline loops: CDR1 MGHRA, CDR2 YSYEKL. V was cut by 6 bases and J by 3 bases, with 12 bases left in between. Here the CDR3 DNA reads TGCGCCAGCAGTCGAATCCAGGGCTACGAGCAGTACTTC. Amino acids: CASSRIQGYEQYF.

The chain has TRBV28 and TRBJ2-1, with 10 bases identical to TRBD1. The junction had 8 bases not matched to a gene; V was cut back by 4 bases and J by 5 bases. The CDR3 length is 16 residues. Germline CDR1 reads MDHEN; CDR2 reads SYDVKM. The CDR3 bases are TGTGCCAGCAGTTCCCGACGGGACAGGGGAAACAATGAGCAGTTCTTC. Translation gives CASSSRRDRGNNEQFF.

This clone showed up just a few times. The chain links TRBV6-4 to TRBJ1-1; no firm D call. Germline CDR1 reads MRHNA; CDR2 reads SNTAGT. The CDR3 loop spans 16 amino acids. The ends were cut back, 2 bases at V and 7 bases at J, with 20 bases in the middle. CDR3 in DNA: TGTGCCAGCAGTGACCCCCCAGGCTCGTCCCCCATTGAAGCTTTCTTT. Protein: CASSDPPGSSPIEAFF.

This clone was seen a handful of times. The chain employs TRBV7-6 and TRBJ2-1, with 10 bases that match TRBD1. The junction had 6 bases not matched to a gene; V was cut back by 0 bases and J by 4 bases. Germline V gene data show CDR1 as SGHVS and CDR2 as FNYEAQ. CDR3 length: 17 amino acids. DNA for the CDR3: TGTGCCAGCAGCTTAGCCAGGCCGGGACAGGGGTACAATGAGCAGTTCTTC. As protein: CASSLARPGQGYNEQFF.

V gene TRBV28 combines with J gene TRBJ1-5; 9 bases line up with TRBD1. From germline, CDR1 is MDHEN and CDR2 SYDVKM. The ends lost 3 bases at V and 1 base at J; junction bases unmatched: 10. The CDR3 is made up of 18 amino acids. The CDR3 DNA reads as TGTGCCAGCAGTTTTTGGGGGACAGGGAAAAAGAGCAATCAGCCCCAGCATTTT. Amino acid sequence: CASSFWGTGKKSNQPQHF.

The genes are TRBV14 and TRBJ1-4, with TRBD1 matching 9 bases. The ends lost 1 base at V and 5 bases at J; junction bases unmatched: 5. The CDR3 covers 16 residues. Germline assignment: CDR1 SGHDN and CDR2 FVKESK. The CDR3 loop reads CASSQGGQGPNEKLFF. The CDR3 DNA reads TGTGCCAGCAGCCAAGGGGGACAGGGACCCAATGAAAAACTGTTTTTT.

The CDR3 DNA is TGTGCCAGCCGCCCGTCCGGGACAGGGACCGTCGGGGCTTTCTTT. It yields the protein CASRPSGTGTVGAFF. J is TRBJ1-1 and V is TRBV6-2 or TRBV6-3; TRBD1 matches at 9 bases. Germline V gene sequence: CDR1 MNHEY, CDR2 SVGEGT. V dropped 8 bases and J dropped 11; count of bases not matched to a gene: 18. The CDR3 runs to 15 residues.

The CDR3 DNA is TGCAGCGGCGGGAGTTACAATGAGCAGTTCTTC. Its protein is CSGGSYNEQFF. This rearrangement joins TRBV29-1 to TRBJ2-1, with 7 bases identical to TRBD2. Germline-derived CDR1 and CDR2 are SQVTM and ANQGSEA. The CDR3 has 11 residues. Trimming took 7 bases from V and 4 from J; bases not matched to a gene: 1.

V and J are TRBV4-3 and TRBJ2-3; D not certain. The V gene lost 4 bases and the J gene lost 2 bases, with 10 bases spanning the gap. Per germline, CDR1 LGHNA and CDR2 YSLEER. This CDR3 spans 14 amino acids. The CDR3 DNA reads TGCGCCAGCAGCCCCGACTTGGCCACAGATACGCAGTATTTT. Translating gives CASSPDLATDTQYF.

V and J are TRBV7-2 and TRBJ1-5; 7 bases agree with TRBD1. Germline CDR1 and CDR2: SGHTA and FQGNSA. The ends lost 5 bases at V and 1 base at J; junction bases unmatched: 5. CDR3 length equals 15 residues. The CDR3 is CASSPLRGSNQPQHF. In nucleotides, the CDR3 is TGTGCCAGCAGCCCCCTCAGGGGGAGCAATCAGCCCCAGCATTTT.

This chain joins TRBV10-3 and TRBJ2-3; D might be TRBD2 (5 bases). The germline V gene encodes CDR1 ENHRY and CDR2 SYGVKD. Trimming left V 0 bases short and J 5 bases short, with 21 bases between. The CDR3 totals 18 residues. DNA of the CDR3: TGTGCCATCAGTGAGTCCCAGCCAAGCTCCGCCGGAGGAGATACGCAGTATTTT. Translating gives CAISESQPSSAGGDTQYF.

CDR3 in amino acids: CASSSRAWMGDSPLHF. CDR3 bases: TGTGCCAGTAGTAGCAGGGCGTGGATGGGCGATTCACCCCTCCACTTT. The rearrangement links TRBV19 to TRBJ1-6, with D possibly TRBD1 on 5 matching bases. V was clipped by 4 bases and J by 8 bases, with 18 bases between them. The CDR3 totals 16 residues. Germline V CDR1 and CDR2: LNHDA, SQIVND (reference sequence).

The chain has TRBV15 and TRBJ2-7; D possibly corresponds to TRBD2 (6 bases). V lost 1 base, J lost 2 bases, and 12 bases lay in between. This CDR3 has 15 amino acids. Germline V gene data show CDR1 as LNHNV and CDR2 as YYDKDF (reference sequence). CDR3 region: CATSRGEETPYEQYF. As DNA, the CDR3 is TGTGCCACCAGCAGAGGGGAGGAGACACCCTACGAGCAGTACTTC.

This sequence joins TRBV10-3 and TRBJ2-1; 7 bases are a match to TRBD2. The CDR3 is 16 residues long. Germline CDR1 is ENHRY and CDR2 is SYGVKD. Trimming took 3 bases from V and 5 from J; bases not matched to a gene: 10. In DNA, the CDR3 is TGTGCCATCAGTGATGGTAAGCCTAGCGGACACAATGAGCAGTTCTTC. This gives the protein CAISDGKPSGHNEQFF.

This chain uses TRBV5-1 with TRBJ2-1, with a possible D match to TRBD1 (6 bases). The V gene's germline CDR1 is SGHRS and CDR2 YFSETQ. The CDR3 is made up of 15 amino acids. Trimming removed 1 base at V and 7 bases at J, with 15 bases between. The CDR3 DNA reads TGCGCCAGCAGCTTGACATCAGGGGTTGAAAATGAGCAGTTCTTC. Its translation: CASSLTSGVENEQFF.

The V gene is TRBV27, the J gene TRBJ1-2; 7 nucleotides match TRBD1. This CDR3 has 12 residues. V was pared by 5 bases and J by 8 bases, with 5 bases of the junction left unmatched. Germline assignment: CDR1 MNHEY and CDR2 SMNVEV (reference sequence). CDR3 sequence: CASSRDREGYTF. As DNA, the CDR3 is TGTGCCAGCAGTCGAGACAGGGAGGGCTACACCTTC.

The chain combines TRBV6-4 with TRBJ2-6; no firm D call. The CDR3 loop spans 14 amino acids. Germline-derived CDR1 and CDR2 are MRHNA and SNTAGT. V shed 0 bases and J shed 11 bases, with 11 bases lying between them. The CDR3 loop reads CASSDSGSRDVLTF. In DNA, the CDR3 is TGTGCCAGCAGTGACTCTGGCAGCCGGGACGTCCTGACTTTC.

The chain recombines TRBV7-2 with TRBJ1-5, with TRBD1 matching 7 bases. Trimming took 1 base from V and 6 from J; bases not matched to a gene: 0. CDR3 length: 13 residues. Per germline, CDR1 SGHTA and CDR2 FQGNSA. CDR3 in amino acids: CASSLDRGQPQHF. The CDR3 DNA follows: TGTGCCAGCAGCTTAGACAGGGGTCAGCCCCAGCATTTT.

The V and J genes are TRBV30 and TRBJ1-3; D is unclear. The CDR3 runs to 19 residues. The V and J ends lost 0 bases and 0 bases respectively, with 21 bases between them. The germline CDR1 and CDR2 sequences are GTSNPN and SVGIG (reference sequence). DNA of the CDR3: TGTGCCTGGAGTGTAGCCCGCCTCCTTCATCGGAGCTCTGGAAACACCATATATTTT. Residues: CAWSVARLLHRSSGNTIYF.

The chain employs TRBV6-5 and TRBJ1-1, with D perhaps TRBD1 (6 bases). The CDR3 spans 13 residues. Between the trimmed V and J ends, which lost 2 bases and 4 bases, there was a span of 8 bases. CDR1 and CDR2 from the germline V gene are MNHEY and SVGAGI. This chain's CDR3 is CASSYAGVTEAFF. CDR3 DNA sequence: TGTGCCAGCAGTTACGCAGGGGTCACTGAAGCTTTCTTT.